This T cell receptor beta chain comes out of a study of T cell responses to AZD1222 COVID-19 vaccine (dated by TCRdb to 2020 to 2022). About the investigation overall: AZD1222 recipients whose second dose came at about 4 weeks and those whose second dose came at about 12 weeks were combined into one group, since spike-specific TCR depth and breadth did not differ between the two schedules. TCR sequencing was performed for roughly 240 trial participants, of whom approximately 200 were given two doses of AZD1222 and roughly 25 were given two doses of MenACWY control vaccine. Trial participants were enrolled by age into 18-55, 56-69 and 70-plus year subgroups, with roughly 150, 30 and 60 TCR-sequenced participants respectively.

This clone was detected only a few times. Its recognized antigen is unknown. Per-base qualities were not stored, and no clone one base away is much larger. The CDR3 regions of human TCRbeta chains were analyzed by immunosequencing. As for the original processing: TCRs in the repertoires were compared against a reference library of SARS-CoV-2-specific TCRs that had been generated with the MIRA antigen-specificity platform. Breadth meant the fraction of unique TCRs that were SARS-CoV-2-associated, whereas depth meant the fraction of total T cells that were SARS-CoV-2-associated. Using the MIRA data, each spike-specific TCR was mapped to the spike region that the TCR reacts to and placed in a CD4 or CD8 class. Log10-transformed breadth and depth values were compared by one-way ANOVA with Sidak's multiple comparisons tests. Sourced from immuneACCESS, this table was stored by TCRdb with only in-frame sequences that have V and J called. A share of the clones is absent; for the studies checked, an unresolved V gene accounts for under half, and the remainder has no known explanation. That table is the source of V, J and clone size, and D and trimming were worked out from the DNA. The sample profile shows roughly 140,000 clones; 85% to 90% of them were found once. Roughly 1.7% of the sample lies in the top ten.

The CDR3 contains 15 residues, cysteine and phenylalanine counted. Only CDR3 DNA remains: 45 bases, in frame from the first base. Deletion took 2 bases off V and 4 bases off J, with a span of 12 bases between the germline ends. CDR1 is given as MNHNY and CDR2 as SVGAGI, both from the germline V gene (reference sequence). According to the study, the label for this sample's time point signals: baseline before first vaccination. Vaccinee samples were obtained from the UK trials COV001 and COV002, which included a single-blind randomized controlled phase 2/3 trial of AZD1222 (ChAdOx1 nCoV-19) in healthy adults. Trial participant PBMC samples were collected at day 0 and day 28 after the second dose for TCRbeta chain sequencing. What the study reported, not specific to this receptor: Nearly half of unique spike-specific TCRs reportedly recognized epitopes outside regions mutated in the B.1.351 and B.1.1.7 variants. Conclusions about previously exposed vaccinees are limited because only 6 or 7 AZD1222 recipients were SARS-CoV-2 seropositive at baseline. After two AZD1222 doses, both the breadth and the depth of spike-specific TCRs were significantly higher than at day 0 and than in MenACWY recipients. Because no day 14 peak-response samples were available, the repertoires could be characterized only after the peak T cell response. In the small 56-69-year group, the increase in depth fell short of significance, most likely because of low power. The vaccine-associated CD4 TCRs covered the entire spike protein, and the dominant responses fell in regions 160-218 and 743-854. Most participants were white British and females outnumbered males, and the authors suggested that clonal diversity may have been underestimated.

The receptor comes from an adult in good health. Here the chain combines TRBV6-6 and TRBJ1-5, with the D gene call left open. This sample comprised peripheral blood, obtained on day 0 of AZD1222 vaccination. The nucleotide sequence is given as TGTGCCAGCAGTTACGGGTTGGAAGGGAATCAGCCCCAGCATTTT. Translated, this is CASSYGLEGNQPQHF.